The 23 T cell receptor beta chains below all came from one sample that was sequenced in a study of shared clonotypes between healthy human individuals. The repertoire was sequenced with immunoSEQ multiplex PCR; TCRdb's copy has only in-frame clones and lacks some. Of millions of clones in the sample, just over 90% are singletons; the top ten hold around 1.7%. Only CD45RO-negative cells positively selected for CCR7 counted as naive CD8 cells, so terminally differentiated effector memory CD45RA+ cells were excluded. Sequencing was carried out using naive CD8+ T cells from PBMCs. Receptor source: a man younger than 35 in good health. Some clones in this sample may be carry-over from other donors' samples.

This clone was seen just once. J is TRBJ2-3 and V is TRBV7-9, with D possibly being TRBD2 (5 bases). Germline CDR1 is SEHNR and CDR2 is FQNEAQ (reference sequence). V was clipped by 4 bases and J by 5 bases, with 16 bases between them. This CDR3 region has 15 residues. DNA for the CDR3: TGTGCCAGCAGCTCACCGGTAGGAGGACGAGATACGCAGTATTTT. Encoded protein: CASSSPVGGRDTQYF.

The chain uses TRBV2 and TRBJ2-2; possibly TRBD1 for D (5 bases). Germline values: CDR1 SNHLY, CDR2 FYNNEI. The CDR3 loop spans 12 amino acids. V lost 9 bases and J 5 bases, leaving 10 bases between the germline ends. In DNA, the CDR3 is TGTGCCAGAAGCAGGGTTACCGGGGAGCTGTTTTTT. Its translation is CARSRVTGELFF.

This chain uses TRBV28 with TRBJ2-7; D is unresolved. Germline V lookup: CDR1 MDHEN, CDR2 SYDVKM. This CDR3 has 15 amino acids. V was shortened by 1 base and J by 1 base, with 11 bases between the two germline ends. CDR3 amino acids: CASSLYVRRSYEQYF. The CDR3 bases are TGTGCCAGCAGTTTATACGTTCGCCGATCCTACGAGCAGTACTTC. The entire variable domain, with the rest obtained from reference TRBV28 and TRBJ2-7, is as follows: DVKVTQSSRYLVKRTGEKVFLECVQDMDHENMFWYRQDPGLGLRLIYFSYDVKMKEKGDIPEGYSVSREKKERFSLILESASTNQTSMYLCASSLYVRRSYEQYFGPGTRLTVT.

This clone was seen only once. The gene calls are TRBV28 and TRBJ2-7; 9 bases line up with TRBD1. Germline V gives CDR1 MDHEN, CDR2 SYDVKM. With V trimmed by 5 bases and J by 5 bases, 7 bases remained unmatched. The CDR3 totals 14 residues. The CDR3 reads CASSLRDRANEQYF. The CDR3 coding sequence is TGTGCCAGCAGTCTCCGGGACAGGGCTAACGAGCAGTACTTC.

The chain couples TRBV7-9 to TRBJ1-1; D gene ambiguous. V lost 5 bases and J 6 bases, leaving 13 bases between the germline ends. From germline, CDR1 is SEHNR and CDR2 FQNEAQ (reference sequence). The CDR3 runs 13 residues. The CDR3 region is CASSPPNNPEAFF. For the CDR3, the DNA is TGTGCCAGCAGCCCACCCAACAACCCTGAAGCTTTCTTT. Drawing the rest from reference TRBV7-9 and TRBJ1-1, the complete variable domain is DTGVSQNPRHKITKRGQNVTFRCDPISEHNRLYWYRQTLGQGPEFLTYFQNEAQLEKSRLLSDRFSAERPKGSFSTLEIQRTEQGDSAMYLCASSPPNNPEAFFGQGTRLTVV.

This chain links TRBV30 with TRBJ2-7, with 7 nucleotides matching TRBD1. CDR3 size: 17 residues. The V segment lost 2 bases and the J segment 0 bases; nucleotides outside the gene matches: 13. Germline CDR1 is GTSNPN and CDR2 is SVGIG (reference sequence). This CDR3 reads CAWSPPTGQTISYEQYF. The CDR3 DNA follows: TGTGCCTGGAGTCCTCCCACGGGACAGACGATCTCCTACGAGCAGTACTTC.

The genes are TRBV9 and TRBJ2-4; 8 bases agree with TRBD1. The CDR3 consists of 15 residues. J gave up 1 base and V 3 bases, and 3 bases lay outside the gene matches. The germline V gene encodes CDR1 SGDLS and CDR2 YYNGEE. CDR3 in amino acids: CASSGQGLAKNIQYF. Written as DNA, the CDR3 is TGTGCCAGCAGCGGACAGGGGCTGGCCAAAAACATTCAGTACTTC. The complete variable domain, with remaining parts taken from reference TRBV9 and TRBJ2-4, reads DSGVTQTPKHLITATGQRVTLRCSPRSGDLSVYWYQQSLDQGLQFLIQYYNGEERAKGNILERFSAQQFPDLHSELNLSSLELGDSALYFCASSGQGLAKNIQYFGAGTRLSVL.

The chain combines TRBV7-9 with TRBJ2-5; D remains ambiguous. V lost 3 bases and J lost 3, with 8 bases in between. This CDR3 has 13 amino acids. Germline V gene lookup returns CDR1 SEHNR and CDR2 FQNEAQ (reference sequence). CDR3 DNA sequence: TGTGCCAGCAGCTTCACAGAAGAAGAGACCCAGTACTTC. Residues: CASSFTEEETQYF.

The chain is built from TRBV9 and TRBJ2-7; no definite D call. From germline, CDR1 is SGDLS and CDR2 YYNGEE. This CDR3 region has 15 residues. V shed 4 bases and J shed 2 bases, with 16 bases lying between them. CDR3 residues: CASSPPAGRPYEQYF. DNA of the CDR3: TGTGCCAGCAGCCCTCCTGCCGGCCGACCCTACGAGCAGTACTTC.

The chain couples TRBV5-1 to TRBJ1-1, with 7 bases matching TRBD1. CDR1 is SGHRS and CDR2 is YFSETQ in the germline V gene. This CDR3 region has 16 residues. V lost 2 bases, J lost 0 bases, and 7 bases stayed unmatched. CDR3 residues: CASSFSPGQMNTEAFF. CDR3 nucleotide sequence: TGCGCCAGCAGCTTCTCTCCGGGACAGATGAACACTGAAGCTTTCTTT.

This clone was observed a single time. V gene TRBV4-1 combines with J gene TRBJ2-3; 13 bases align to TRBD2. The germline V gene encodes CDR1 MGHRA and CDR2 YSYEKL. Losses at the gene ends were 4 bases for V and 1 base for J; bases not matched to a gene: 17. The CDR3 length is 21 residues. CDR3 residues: CASSPPRGLAGSHPGTDTQYF. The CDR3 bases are TGCGCCAGCAGCCCGCCTCGGGGACTAGCGGGATCTCACCCGGGCACAGATACGCAGTATTTT.

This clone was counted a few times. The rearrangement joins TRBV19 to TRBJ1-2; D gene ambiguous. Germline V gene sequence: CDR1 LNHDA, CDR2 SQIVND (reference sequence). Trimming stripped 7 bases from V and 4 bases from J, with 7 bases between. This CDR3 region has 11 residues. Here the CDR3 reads CASTDAYGYTF. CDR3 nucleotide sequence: TGTGCCAGTACTGATGCCTATGGCTACACCTTC. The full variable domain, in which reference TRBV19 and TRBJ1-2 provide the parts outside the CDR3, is DGGITQSPKYLFRKEGQNVTLSCEQNLNHDAMYWYRQDPGQGLRLIYYSQIVNDFQKGDIAEGYSVSREKKESFPLTVTSAQKNPTAFYLCASTDAYGYTFGSGTRLTVV.

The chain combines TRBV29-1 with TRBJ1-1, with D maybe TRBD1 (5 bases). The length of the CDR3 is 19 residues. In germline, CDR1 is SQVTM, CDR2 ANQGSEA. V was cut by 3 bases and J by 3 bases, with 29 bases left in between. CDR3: CSVDGLSRARGFGYTEAFF. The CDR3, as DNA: TGCAGCGTTGATGGTCTGAGCAGAGCTCGGGGGTTCGGGTACACTGAAGCTTTCTTT.

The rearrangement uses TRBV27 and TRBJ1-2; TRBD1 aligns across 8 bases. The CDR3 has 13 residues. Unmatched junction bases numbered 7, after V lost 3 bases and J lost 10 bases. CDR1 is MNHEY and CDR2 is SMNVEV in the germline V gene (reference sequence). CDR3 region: CASSFLTGEFYTF. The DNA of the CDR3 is TGTGCCAGCAGTTTCTTGACAGGGGAGTTCTACACCTTC.

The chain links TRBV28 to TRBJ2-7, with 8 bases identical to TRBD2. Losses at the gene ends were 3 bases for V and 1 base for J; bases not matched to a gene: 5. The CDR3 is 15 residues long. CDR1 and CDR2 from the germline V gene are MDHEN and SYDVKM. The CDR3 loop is CASSFRAGVSYEQYF. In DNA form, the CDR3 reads TGTGCCAGCAGTTTTCGAGCGGGGGTATCCTACGAGCAGTACTTC.

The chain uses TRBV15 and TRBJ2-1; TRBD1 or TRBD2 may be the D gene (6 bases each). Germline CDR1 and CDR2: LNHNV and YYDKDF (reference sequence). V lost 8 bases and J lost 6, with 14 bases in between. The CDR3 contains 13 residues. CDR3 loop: CATVGGPSNEQFF. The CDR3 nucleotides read TGTGCCACCGTGGGGGGCCCGAGCAATGAGCAGTTCTTC.

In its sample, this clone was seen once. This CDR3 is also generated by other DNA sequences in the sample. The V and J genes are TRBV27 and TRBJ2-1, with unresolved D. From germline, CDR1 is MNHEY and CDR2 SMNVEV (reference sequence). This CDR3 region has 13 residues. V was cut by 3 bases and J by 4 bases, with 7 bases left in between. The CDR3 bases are TGTGCCAGCAGTTTCGGAGTGTACAATGAGCAGTTCTTC. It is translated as CASSFGVYNEQFF.

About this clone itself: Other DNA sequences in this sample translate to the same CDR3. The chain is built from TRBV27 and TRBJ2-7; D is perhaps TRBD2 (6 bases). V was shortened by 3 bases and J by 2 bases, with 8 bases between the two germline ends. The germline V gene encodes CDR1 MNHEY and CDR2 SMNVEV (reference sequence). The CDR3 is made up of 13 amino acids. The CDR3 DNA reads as TGTGCCAGCAGTTTGGGACTGGCCTACGAGCAGTACTTC. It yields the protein CASSLGLAYEQYF.

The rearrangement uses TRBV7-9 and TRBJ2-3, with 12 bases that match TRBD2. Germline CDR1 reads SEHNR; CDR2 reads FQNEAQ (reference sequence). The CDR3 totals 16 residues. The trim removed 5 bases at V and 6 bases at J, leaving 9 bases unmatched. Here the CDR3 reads CASSHPLAGGEDTQYF. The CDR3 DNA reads TGTGCCAGCAGCCACCCACTAGCGGGAGGAGAGGATACGCAGTATTTT. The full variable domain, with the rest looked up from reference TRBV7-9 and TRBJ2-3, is DTGVSQNPRHKITKRGQNVTFRCDPISEHNRLYWYRQTLGQGPEFLTYFQNEAQLEKSRLLSDRFSAERPKGSFSTLEIQRTEQGDSAMYLCASSHPLAGGEDTQYFGPGTRLTVL.

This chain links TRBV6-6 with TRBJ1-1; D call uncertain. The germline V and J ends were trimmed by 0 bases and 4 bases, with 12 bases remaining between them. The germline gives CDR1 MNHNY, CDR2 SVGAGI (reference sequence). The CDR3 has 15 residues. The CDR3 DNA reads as TGTGCCAGCAGTTACTCCGGTTCCGAGGTCACTGAAGCTTTCTTT. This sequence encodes CASSYSGSEVTEAFF.

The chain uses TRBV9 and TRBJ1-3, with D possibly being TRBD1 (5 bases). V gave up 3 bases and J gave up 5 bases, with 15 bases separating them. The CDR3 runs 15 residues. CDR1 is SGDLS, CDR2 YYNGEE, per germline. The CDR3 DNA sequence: TGTGCCAGCAGCGGTAAGGGGACTCCTCGAAACACCATATATTTT. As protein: CASSGKGTPRNTIYF.

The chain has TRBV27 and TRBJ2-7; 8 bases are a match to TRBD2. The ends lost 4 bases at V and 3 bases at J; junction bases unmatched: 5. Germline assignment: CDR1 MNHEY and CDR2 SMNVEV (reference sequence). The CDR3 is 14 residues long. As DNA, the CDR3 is TGTGCCAGCAGTTCTAGCGGGTGGATCTACGAGCAGTACTTC. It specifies CASSSSGWIYEQYF.

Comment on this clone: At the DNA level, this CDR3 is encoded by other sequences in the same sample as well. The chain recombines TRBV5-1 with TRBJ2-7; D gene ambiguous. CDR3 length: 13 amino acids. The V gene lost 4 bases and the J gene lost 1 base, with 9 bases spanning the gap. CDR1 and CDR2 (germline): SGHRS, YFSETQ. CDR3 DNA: TGCGCCAGCAGCGGCAGCAGGTCCTACGAGCAGTACTTC. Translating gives CASSGSRSYEQYF. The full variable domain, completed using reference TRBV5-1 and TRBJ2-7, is KAGVTQTPRYLIKTRGQQVTLSCSPISGHRSVSWYQQTPGQGLQFLFEYFSETQRNKGNFPGRFSGRQFSNSRSEMNVSTLELGDSALYLCASSGSRSYEQYFGPGTRLTVT.